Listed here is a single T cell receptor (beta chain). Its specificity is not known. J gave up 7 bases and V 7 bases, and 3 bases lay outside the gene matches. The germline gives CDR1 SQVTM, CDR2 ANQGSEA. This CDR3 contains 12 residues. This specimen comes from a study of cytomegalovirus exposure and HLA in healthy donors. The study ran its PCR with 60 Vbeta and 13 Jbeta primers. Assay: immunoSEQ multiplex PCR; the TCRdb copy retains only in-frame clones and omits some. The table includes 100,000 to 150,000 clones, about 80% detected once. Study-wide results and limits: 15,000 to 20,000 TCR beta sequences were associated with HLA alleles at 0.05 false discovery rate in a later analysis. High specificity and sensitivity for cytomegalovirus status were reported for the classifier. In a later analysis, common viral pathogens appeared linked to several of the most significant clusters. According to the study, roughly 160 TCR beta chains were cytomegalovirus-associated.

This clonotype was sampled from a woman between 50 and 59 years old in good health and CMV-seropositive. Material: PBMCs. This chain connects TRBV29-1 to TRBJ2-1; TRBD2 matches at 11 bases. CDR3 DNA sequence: TGCAGCGCGGGACTAGCGGTAAATGAGCAGTTCTTC. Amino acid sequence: CSAGLAVNEQFF.